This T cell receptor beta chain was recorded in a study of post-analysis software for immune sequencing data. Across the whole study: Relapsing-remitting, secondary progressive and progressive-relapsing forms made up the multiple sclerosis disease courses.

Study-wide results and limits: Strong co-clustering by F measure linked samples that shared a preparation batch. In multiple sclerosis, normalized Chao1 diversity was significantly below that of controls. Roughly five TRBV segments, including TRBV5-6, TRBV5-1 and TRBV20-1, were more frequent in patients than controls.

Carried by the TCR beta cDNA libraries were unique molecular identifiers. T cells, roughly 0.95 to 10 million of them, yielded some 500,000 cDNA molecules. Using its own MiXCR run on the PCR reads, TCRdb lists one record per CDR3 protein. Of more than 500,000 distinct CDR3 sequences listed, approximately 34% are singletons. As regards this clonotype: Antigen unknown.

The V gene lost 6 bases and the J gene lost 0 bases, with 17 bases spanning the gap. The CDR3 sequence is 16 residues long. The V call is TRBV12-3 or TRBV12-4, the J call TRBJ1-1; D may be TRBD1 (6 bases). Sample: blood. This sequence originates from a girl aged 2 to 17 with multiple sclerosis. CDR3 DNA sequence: TGTGCCAGCAGACACACAGGGACAAAAGTGAACACTGAAGCTTTCTTT. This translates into CASRHTGTKVNTEAFF.